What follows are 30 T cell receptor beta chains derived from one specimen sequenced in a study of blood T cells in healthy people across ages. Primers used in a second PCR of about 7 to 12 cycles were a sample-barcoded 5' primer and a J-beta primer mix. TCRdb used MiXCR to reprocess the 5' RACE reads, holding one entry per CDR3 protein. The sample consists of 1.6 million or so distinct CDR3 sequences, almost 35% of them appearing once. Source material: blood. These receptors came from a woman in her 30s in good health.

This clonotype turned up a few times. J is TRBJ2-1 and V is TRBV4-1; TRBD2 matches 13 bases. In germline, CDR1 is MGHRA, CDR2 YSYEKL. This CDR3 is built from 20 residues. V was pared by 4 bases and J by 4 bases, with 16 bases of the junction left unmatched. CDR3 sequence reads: CASSPLPGLAGWGEYNEQFF. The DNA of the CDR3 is TGCGCCAGCAGCCCGCTCCCGGGACTAGCGGGATGGGGAGAGTACAATGAGCAGTTCTTC.

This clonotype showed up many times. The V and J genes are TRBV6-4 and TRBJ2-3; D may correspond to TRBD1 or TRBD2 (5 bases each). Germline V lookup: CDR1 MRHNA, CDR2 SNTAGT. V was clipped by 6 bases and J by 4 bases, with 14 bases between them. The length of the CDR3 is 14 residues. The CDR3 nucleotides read TGTGCCAGCAGGGCCGGGGCCGGGTCAGATACGCAGTATTTT. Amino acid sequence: CASRAGAGSDTQYF.

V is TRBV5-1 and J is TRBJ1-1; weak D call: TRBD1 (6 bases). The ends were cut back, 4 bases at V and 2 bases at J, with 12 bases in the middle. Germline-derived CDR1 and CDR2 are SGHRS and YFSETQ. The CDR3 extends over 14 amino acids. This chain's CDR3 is CASSGRTDNTEAFF. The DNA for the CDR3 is TGCGCCAGCAGCGGTAGGACAGATAACACTGAAGCTTTCTTT.

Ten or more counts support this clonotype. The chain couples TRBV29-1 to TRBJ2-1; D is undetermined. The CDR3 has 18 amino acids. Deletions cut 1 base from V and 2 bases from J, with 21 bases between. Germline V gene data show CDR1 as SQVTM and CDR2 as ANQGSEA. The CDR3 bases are TGCAGCGTTGAAGGTGTCGGACGCCAAGTTTTCACCTACAATGAGCAGTTCTTC. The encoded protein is CSVEGVGRQVFTYNEQFF.

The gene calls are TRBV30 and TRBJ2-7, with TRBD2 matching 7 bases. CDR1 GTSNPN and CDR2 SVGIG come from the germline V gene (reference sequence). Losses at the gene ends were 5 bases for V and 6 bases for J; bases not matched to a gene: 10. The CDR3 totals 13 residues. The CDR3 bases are TGTGCCTGGCAAGGACTAGAGGGATCCGAGCAGTACTTC. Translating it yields CAWQGLEGSEQYF.

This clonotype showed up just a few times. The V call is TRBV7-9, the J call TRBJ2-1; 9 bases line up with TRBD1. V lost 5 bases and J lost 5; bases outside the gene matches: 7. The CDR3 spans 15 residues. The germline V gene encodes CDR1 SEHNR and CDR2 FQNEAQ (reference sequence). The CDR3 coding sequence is TGTGCCAGCAGCCCCGGACAGGGGATCAACAATGAGCAGTTCTTC. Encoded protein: CASSPGQGINNEQFF.

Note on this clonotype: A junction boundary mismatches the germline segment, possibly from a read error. CDR3 DNA sequence: TGTGTCAGCAGCTCCACCCCAGGGAATGAGCAGTTCTTC. Its protein product is CVSSSTPGNEQFF. The V call is TRBV13, the J call TRBJ2-1; a possible D gene is TRBD1 (5 bases). This CDR3 has 13 residues. Germline lookup yields CDR1 PRHDT and CDR2 FYEKMQ (reference sequence).

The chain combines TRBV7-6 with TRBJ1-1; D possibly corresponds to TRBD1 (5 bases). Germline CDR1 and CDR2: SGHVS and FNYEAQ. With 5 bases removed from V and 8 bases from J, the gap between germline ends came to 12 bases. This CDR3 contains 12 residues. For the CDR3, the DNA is TGTGCCAGCAGCGTCCTTGAGGGGGAAGCTTTCTTT. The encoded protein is CASSVLEGEAFF.

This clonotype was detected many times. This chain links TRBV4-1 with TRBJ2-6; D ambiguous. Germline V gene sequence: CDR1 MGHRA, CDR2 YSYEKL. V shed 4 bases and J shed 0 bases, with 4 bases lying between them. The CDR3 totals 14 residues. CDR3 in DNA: TGCGCCAGCAGCCTGGACTCTGGGGCCAACGTCCTGACTTTC. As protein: CASSLDSGANVLTF.

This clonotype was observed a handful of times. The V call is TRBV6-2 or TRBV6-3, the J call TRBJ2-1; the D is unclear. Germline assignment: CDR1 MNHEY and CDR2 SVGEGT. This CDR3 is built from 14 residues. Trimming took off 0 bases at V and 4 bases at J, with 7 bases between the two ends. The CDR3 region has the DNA TGTGCCAGCAGTTACTCGTCTTATTACAATGAGCAGTTCTTC. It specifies CASSYSSYYNEQFF.

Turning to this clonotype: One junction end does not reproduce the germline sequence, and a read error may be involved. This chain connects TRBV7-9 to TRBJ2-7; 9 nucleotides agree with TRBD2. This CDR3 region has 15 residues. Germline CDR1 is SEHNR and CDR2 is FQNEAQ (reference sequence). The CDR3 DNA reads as TGTGCCAGCAGCGGACTAGCGAGAGGGACCTATGAGCAGTACTTC. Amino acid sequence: CASSGLARGTYEQYF.

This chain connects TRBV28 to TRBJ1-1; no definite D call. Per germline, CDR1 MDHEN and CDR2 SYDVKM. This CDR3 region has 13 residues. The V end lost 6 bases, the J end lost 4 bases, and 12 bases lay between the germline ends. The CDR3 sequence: CASSVSVSTEAFF. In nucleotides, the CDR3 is TGTGCCAGCAGCGTCAGCGTAAGCACTGAAGCTTTCTTT.

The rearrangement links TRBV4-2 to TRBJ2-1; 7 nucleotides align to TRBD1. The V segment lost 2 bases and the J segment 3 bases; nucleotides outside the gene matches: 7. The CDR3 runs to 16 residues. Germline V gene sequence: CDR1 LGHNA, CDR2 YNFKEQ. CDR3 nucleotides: TGTGCCAGCAGCCAATTCCCCGGGACAGTCTACAATGAGCAGTTCTTC. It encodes CASSQFPGTVYNEQFF.

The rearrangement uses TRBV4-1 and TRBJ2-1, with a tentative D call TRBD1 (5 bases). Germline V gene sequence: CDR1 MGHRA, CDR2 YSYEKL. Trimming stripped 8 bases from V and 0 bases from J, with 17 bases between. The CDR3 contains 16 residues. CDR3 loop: CASRVWGRSSYNEQFF. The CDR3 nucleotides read TGCGCCAGCCGGGTATGGGGCAGGAGCTCCTACAATGAGCAGTTCTTC.

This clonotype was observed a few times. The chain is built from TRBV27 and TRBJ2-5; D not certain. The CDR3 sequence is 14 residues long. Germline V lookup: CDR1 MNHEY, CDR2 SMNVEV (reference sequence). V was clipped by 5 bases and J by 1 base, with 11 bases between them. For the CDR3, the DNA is TGTGCCAGCAGTCGAACTTCAATCCAAGAGACCCAGTACTTC. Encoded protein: CASSRTSIQETQYF.

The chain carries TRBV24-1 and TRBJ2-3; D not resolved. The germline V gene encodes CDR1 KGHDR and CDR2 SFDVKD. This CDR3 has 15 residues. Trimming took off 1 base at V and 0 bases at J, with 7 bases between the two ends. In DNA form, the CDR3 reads TGTGCCACCAGTGATTTTAGGACGAGCACAGATACGCAGTATTTT. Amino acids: CATSDFRTSTDTQYF.

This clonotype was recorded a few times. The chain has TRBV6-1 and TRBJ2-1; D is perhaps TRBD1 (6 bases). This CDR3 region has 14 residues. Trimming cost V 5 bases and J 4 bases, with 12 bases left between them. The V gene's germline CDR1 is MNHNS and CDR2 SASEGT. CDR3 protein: CASSRQDEYNEQFF. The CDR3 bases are TGTGCCAGCAGTCGACAGGACGAATACAATGAGCAGTTCTTC.

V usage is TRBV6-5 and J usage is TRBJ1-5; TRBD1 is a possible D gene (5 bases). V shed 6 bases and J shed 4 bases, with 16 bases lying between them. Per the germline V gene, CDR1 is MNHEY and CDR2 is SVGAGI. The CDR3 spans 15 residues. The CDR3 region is CASRQTGTTNQPQHF. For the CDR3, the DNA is TGTGCCAGCAGGCAAACCGGGACGACTAATCAGCCCCAGCATTTT.

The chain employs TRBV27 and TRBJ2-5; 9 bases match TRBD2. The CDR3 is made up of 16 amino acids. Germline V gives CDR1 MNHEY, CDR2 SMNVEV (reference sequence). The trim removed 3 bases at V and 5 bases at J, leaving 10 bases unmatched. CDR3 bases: TGTGCCAGCAGTTTCGGGAGCGGGGGGCCGGCCGAGACCCAGTACTTC. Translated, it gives CASSFGSGGPAETQYF.

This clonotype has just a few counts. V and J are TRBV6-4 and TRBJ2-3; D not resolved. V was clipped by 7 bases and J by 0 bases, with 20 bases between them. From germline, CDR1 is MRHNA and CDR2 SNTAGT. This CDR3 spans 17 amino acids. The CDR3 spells CASTKARTNYSTDTQYF. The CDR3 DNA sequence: TGTGCCAGCACTAAAGCAAGGACCAACTATAGCACAGATACGCAGTATTTT.

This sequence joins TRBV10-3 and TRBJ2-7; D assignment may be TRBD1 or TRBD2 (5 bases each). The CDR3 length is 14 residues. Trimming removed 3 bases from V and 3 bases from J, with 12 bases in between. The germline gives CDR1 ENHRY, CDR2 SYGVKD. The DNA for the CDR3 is TGTGCCATCAGTGATTGGGGGAACGGCTACGAGCAGTACTTC. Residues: CAISDWGNGYEQYF.

CDR3 DNA sequence: TGTGCCAGCAGCCAAGTTATGAGCGCTACTCTTTGGTATGAGCAGTTCTTC. Translation: CASSQVMSATLWYEQFF. This chain connects TRBV3-1 to TRBJ2-1; D uncertain. The CDR3 consists of 17 residues. Trimming stripped 1 base from V and 8 bases from J, with 21 bases between. CDR1 and CDR2 (germline): LGHDT, YNNKEL (reference sequence).

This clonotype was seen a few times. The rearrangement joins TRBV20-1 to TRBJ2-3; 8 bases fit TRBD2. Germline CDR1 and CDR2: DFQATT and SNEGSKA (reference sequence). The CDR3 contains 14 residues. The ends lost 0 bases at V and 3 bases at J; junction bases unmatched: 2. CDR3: CSAREGLATDTQYF. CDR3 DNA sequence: TGCAGTGCTAGAGAAGGACTAGCTACAGATACGCAGTATTTT.

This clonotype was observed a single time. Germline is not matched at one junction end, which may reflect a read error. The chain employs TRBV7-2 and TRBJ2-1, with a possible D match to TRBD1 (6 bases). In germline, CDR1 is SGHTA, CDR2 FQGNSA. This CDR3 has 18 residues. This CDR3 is CASSPGGRGYRSHNEQFF. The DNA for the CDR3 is TGTGCCAGCAGCCCCGGTGGCAGGGGATACCGCTCCCACAATGAGCAGTTCTTC.

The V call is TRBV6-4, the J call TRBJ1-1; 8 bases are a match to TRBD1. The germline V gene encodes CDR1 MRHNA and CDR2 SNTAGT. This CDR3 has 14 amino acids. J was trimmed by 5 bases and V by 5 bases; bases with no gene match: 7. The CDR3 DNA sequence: TGTGCCAGCAGTCCCAGGGGGCAGAGAACTGAAGCTTTCTTT. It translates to CASSPRGQRTEAFF.

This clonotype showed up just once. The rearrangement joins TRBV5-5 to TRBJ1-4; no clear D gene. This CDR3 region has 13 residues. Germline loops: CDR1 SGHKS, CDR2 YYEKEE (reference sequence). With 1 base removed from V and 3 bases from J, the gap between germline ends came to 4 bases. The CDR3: CASSLQPNEKLFF. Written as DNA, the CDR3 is TGTGCCAGCAGCTTGCAGCCTAATGAAAAACTGTTTTTT.

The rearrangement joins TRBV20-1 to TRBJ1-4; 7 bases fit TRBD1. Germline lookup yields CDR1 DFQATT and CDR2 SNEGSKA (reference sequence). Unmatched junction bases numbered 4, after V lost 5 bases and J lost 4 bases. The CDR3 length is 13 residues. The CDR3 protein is CSAWTGDNEKLFF. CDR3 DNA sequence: TGCAGTGCTTGGACAGGAGATAATGAAAAACTGTTTTTT.

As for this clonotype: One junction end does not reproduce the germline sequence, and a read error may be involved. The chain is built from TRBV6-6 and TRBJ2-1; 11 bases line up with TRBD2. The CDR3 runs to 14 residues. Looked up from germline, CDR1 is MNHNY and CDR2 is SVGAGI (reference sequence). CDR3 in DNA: TGTGCCGGCAGTTATAGCGGGGGGGCTGAGGAGCAGTTCTTC. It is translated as CAGSYSGGAEEQFF.

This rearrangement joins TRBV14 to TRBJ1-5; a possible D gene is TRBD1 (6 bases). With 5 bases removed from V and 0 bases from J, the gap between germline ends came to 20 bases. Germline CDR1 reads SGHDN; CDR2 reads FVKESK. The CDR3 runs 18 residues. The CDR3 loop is CASSTRDNEPYSNQPQHF. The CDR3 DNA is TGTGCCAGCAGCACCCGGGACAACGAGCCTTATAGCAATCAGCCCCAGCATTTT.

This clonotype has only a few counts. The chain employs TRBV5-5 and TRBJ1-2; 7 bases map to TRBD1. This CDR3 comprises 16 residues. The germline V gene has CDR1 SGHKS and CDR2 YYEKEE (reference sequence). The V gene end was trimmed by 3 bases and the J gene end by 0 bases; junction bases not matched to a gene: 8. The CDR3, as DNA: TGTGCCAGCAGCTGGTCCGGACAGGACTCTAACTATGGCTACACCTTC. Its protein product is CASSWSGQDSNYGYTF. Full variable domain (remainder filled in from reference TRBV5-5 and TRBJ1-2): DAGVTQSPTHLIKTRGQQVTLRCSPISGHKSVSWYQQVLGQGPQFIFQYYEKEERGRGNFPDRFSARQFPNYSSELNVNALLLGDSALYLCASSWSGQDSNYGYTFGSGTRLTVV.